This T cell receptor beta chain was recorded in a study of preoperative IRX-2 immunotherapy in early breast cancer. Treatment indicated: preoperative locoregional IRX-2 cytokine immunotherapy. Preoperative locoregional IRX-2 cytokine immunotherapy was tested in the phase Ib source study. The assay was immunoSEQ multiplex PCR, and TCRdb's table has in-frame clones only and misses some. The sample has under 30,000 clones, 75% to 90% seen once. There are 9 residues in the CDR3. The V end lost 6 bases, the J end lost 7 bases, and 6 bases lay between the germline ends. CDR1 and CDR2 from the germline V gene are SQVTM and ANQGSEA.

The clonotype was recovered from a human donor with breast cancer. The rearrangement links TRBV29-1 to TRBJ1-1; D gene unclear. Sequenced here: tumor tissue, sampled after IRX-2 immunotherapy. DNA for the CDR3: TGCAGCGTGCCCGGTGAAGCTTTCTTT. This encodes CSVPGEAFF.